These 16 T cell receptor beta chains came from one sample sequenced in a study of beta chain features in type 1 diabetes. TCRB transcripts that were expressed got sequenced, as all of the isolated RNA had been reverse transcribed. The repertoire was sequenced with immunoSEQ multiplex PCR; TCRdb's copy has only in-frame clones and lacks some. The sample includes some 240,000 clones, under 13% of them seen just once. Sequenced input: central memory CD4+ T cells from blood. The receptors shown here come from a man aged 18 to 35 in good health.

The CDR3 DNA follows: TGCAGCGTGAGTGGGAACACAGATACGCAGTATTTT. Protein: CSVSGNTDTQYF. This chain uses TRBV29-1 with TRBJ2-3, with D hard to call. The V gene's germline CDR1 is SQVTM and CDR2 ANQGSEA. The CDR3 runs 12 residues. The ends were cut back, 6 bases at V and 2 bases at J, with 9 bases in the middle.

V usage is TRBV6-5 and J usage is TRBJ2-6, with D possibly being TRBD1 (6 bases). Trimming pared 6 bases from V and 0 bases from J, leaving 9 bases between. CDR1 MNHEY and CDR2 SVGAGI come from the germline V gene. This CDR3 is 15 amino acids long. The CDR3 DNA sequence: TGTGCCAGCAGCCTACAGGGCTCTGGGGCCAACGTCCTGACTTTC. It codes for CASSLQGSGANVLTF.

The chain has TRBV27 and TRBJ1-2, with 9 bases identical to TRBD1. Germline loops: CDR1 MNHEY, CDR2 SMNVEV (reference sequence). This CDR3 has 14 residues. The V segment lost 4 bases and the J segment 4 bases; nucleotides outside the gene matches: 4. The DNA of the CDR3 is TGTGCCAGCAGTTGGGGACAGGGCGTCTATGGCTACACCTTC. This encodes CASSWGQGVYGYTF.

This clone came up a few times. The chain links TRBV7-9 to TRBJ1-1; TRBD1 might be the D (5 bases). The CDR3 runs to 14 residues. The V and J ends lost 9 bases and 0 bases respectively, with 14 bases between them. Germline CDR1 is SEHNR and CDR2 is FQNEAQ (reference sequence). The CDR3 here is CASHRRQMNTEAFF. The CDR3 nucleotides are TGTGCCAGTCACCGTAGACAGATGAACACTGAAGCTTTCTTT.

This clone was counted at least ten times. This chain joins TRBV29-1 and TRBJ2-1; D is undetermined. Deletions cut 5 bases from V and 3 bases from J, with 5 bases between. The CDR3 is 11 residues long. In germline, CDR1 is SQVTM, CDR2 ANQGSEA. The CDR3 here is CSVQSYNEQFF. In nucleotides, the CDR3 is TGCAGCGTTCAAAGCTACAATGAGCAGTTCTTC.

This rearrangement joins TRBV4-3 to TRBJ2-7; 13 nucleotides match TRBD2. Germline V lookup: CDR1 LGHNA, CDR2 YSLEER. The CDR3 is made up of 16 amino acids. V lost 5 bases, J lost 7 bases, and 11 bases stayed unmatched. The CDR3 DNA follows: TGCGCCAGCAGCGGGTGGACTAGCGGGAGATTCGGTGAGCAGTACTTC. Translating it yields CASSGWTSGRFGEQYF.

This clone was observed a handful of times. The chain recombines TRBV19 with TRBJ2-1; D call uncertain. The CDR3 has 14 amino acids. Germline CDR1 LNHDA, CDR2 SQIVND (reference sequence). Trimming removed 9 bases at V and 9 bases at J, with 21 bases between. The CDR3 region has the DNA TGTGCCAGCTCAATTCTTTCCCAAGGGTCTGAGCAGTTCTTC. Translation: CASSILSQGSEQFF.

The CDR3 reads CASSQEWANYNEQFF. In nucleotides, the CDR3 is TGCGCCAGCAGCCAAGAATGGGCTAACTACAATGAGCAGTTCTTC. The chain carries TRBV4-3 and TRBJ2-1, with D unclear. This CDR3 contains 15 residues. The germline CDR1 and CDR2 sequences are LGHNA and YSLEER. V lost 0 bases and J 3 bases, leaving 9 bases between the germline ends.

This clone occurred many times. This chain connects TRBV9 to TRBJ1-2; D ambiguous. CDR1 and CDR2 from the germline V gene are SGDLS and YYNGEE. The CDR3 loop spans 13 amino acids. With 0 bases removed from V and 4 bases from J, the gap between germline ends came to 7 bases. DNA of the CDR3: TGTGCCAGCAGCGTAGTTCCGACCTATGGCTACACCTTC. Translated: CASSVVPTYGYTF.

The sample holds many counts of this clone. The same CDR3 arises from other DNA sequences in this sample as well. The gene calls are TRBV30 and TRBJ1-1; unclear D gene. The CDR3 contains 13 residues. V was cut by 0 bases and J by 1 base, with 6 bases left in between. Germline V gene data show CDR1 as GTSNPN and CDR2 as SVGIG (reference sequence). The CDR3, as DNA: TGTGCCTGGAGTGTAAATAGGAACACTGAAGCTTTCTTT. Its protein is CAWSVNRNTEAFF.

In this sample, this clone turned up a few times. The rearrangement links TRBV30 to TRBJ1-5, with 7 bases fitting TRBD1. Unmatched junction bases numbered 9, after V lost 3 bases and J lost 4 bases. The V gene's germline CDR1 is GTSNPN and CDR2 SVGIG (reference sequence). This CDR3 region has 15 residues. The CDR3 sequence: CAWSGGQPDNQPQHF. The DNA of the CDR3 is TGTGCCTGGAGCGGGGGACAGCCGGATAATCAGCCCCAGCATTTT.

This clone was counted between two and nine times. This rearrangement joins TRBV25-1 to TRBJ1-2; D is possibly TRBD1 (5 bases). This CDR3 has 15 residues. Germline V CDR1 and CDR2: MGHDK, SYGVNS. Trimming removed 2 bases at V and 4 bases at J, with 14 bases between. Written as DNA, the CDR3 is TGTGCCAGCAGTGAAGGGAGCGGGACGAGCTATGGCTACACCTTC. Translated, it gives CASSEGSGTSYGYTF.

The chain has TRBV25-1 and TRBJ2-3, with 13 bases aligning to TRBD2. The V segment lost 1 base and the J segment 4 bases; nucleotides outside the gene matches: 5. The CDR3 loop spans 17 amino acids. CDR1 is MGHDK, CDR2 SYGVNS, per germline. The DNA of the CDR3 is TGTGCCAGCAGTGAATTCGGACTAGCGGGAGATTCAGATACGCAGTATTTT. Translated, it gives CASSEFGLAGDSDTQYF.

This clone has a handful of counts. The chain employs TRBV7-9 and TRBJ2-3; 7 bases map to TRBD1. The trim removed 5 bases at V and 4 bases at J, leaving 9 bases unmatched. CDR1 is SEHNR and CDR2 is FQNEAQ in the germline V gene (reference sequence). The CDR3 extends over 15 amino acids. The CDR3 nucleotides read TGTGCCAGCAGCGCTACAGGGGTAGGGTCAGATACGCAGTATTTT. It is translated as CASSATGVGSDTQYF.

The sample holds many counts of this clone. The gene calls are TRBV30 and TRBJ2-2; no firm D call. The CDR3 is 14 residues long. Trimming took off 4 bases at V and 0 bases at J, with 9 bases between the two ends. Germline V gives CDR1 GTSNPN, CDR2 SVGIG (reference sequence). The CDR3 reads CAWKYLANTGELFF. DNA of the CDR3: TGTGCCTGGAAGTACCTGGCGAACACCGGGGAGCTGTTTTTT. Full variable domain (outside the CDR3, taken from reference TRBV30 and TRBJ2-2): SQTIHQWPATLVQPVGSPLSLECTVEGTSNPNLYWYRQAAGRGLQLLFYSVGIGQISSEVPQNLSASRPQDRQFILSSKKLLLSDSGFYLCAWKYLANTGELFFGEGSRLTVL.

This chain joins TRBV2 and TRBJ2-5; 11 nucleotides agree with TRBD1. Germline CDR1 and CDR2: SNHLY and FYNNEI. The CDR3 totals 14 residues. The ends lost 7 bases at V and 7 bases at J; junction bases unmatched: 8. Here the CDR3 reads CASKDRGRVGTQYF. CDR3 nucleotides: TGTGCCAGCAAGGACAGGGGGCGAGTTGGGACCCAGTACTTC.